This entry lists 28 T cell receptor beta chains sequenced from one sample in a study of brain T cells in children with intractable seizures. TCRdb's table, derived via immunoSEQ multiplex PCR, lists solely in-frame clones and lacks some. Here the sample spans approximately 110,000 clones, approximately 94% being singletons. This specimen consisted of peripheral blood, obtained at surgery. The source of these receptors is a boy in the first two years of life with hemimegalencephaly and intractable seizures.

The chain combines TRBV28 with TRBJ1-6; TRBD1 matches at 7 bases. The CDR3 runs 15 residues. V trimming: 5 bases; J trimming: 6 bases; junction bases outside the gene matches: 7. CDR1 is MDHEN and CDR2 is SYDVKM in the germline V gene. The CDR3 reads CASSTDRVSNSPLHF. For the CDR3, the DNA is TGTGCCAGCAGTACCGACAGGGTCTCTAATTCACCCCTCCACTTT.

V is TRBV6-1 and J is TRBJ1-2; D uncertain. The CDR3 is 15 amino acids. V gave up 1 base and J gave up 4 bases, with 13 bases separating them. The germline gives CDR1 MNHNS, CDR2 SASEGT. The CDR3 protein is CASSEGYSRSYGYTF. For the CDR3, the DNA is TGTGCCAGCAGTGAAGGCTATAGTAGATCCTATGGCTACACCTTC.

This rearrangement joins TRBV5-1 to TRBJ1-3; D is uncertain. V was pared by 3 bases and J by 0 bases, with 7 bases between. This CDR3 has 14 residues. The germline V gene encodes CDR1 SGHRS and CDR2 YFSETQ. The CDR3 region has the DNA TGCGCCAGCAGCTCGAGTGCCTCTGGAAACACCATATATTTT. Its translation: CASSSSASGNTIYF. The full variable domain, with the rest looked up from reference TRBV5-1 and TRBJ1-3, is KAGVTQTPRYLIKTRGQQVTLSCSPISGHRSVSWYQQTPGQGLQFLFEYFSETQRNKGNFPGRFSGRQFSNSRSEMNVSTLELGDSALYLCASSSSASGNTIYFGEGSWLTVV.

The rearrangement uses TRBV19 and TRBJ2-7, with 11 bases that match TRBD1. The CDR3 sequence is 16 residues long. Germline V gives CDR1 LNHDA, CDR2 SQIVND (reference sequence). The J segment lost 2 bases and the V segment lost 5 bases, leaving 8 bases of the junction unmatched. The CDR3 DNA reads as TGTGCCAGTAGTCTGCGAGTGGGACAGGGGGCCTACGAGCAGTACTTC. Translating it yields CASSLRVGQGAYEQYF.

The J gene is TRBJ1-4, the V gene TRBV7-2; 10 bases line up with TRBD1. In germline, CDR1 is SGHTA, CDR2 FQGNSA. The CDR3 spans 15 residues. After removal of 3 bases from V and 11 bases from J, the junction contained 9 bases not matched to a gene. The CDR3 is CASSFLAGTGEKLFF. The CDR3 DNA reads TGTGCCAGCAGCTTTCTTGCCGGGACAGGGGAGAAACTGTTTTTT.

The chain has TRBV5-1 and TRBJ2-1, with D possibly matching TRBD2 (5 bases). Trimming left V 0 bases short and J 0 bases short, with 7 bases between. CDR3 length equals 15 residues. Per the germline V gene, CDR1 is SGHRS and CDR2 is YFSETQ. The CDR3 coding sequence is TGCGCCAGCAGCTTGGGGGGAGACTCCTACAATGAGCAGTTCTTC. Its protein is CASSLGGDSYNEQFF.

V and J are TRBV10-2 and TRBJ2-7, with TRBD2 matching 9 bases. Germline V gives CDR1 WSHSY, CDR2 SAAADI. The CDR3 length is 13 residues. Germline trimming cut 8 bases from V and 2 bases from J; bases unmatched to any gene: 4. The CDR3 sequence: CASGLARAYEQYF. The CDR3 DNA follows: TGCGCCAGCGGACTAGCGAGAGCCTACGAGCAGTACTTC.

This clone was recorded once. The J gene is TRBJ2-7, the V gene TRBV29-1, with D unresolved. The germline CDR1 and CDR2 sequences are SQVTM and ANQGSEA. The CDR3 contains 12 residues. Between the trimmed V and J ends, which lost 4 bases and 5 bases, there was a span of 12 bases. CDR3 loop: CSVGSIRHEQYF. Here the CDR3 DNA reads TGCAGCGTTGGGAGTATCCGTCACGAGCAGTACTTC.

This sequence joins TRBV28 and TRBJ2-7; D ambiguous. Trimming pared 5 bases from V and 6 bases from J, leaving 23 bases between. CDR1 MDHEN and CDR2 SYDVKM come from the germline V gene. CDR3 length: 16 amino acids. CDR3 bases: TGTGCCAGCAGTGGCCCCAGGACCCGCGGAAGTCCCGAGCAGTACTTC. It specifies CASSGPRTRGSPEQYF.

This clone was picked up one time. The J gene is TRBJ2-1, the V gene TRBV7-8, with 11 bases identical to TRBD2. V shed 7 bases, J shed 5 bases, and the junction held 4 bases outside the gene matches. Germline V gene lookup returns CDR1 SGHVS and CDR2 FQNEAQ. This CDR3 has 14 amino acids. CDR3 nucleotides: TGTGCCAGCACCCAGGGACTAGCGGACAATGAGCAGTTCTTC. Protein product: CASTQGLADNEQFF.

The CDR3 here is CASSPRSGSRHEQYF. The CDR3 coding sequence is TGTGCCAGCTCACCACGGAGCGGGAGTCGACACGAGCAGTACTTC. The rearrangement uses TRBV18 and TRBJ2-7, with TRBD2 identical over 8 bases. With V trimmed by 1 base and J by 5 bases, 7 bases remained unmatched. The CDR3 totals 15 residues. The germline CDR1 and CDR2 sequences are KGHSH and LQKENI.

In nucleotides, the CDR3 is TGTGCCAGCAGCTTGCCGACCTATGGCTACACCTTC. This encodes CASSLPTYGYTF. V and J are TRBV5-4 and TRBJ1-2; no reliable D call. The V end lost 1 base, the J end lost 4 bases, and 5 bases lay between the germline ends. Germline lookup yields CDR1 SGHNT and CDR2 YYREEE (reference sequence). This CDR3 is 12 amino acids long.

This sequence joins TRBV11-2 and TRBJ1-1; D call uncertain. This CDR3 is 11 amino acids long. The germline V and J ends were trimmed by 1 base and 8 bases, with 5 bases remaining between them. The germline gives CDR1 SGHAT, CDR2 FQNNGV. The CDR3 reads CASSLGLEAFF. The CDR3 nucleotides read TGTGCCAGCAGCTTAGGCCTAGAAGCTTTCTTT.

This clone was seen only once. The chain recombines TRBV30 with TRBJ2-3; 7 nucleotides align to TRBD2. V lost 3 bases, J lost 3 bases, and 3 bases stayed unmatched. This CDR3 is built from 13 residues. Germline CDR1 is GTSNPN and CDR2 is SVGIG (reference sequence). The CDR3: CAWRGRETDTQYF. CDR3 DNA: TGTGCCTGGAGGGGGAGGGAGACAGATACGCAGTATTTT.

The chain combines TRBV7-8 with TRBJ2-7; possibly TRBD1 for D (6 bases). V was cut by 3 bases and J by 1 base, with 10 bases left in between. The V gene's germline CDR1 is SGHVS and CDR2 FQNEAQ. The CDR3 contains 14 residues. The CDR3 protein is CASSFRGPSYEQYF. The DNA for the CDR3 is TGTGCCAGCAGCTTCAGGGGACCTTCCTACGAGCAGTACTTC.

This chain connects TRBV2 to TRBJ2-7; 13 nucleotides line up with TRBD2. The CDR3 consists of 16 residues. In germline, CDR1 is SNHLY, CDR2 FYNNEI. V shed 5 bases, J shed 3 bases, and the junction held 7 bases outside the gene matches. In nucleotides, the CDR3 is TGTGCCAGCAGTCCACGGACTAGCGGGAGTTTCTACGAGCAGTACTTC. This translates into CASSPRTSGSFYEQYF. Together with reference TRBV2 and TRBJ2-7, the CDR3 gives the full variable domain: EPEVTQTPSHQVTQMGQEVILRCVPISNHLYFYWYRQILGQKVEFLVSFYNNEISEKSEIFDDQFSVERPDGSNFTLKIRSTKLEDSAMYFCASSPRTSGSFYEQYFGPGTRLTVT.

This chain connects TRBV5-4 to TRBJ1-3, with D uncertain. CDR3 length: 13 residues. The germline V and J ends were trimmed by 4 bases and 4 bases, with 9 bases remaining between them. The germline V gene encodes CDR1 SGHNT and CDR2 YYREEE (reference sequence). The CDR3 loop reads CASSVGRGNTIYF. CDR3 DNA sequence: TGTGCCAGCAGCGTGGGGAGGGGAAACACCATATATTTT.

CDR3 protein: CASSPRQGNTIYF. The CDR3 coding sequence is TGTGCCAGCAGCCCCCGGCAAGGAAACACCATATATTTT. The gene calls are TRBV7-2 and TRBJ1-3; D unclear. V shed 5 bases and J shed 4 bases, with 9 bases lying between them. Germline-derived CDR1 and CDR2 are SGHTA and FQGNSA. The CDR3 runs to 13 residues.

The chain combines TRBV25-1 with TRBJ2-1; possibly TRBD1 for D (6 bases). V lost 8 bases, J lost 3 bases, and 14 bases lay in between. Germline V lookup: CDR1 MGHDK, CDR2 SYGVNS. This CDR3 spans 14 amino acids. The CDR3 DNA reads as TGTGCCAGCCAGGGGCTAGGAGGCTACAATGAGCAGTTCTTC. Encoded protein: CASQGLGGYNEQFF.

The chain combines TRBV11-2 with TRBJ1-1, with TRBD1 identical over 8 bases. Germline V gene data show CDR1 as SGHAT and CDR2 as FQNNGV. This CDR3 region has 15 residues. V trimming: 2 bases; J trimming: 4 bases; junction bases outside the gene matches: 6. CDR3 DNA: TGTGCCAGCAGCTTATCCGCAGGGGGCATCACTGAAGCTTTCTTT. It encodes CASSLSAGGITEAFF.

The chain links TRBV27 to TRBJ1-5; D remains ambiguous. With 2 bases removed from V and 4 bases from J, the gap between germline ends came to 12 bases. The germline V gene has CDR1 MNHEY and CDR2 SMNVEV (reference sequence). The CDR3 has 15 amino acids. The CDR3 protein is CASSLAGASNQPQHF. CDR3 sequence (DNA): TGTGCCAGCAGTTTAGCGGGTGCGTCGAATCAGCCCCAGCATTTT.

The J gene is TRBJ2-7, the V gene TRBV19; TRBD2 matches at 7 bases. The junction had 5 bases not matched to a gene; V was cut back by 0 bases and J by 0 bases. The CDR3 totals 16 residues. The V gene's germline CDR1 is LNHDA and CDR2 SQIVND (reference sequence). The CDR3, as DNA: TGTGCCAGTAGTATAGATCTTGGGGAGGGCTCCTACGAGCAGTACTTC. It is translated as CASSIDLGEGSYEQYF.

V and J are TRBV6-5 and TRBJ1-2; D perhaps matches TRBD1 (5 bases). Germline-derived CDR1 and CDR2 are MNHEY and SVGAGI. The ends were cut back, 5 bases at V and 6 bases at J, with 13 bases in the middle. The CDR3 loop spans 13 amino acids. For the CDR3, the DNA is TGTGCCAGCAGTCAATTTGGAGGGGATGGCTACACCTTC. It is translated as CASSQFGGDGYTF.

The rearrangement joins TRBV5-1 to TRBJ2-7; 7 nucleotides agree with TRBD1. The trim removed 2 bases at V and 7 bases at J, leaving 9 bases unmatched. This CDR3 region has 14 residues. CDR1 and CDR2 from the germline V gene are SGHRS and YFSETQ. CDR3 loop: CASSLPDRSLEQYF. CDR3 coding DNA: TGCGCCAGCAGCTTACCGGACAGGAGCTTGGAGCAGTACTTC.

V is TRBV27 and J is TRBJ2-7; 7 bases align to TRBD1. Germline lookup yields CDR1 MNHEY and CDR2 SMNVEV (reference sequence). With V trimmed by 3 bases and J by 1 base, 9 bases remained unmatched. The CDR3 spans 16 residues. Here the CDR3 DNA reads TGTGCCAGCAGTTTCTTGACAGGGAAAAAGTCCTACGAGCAGTACTTC. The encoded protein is CASSFLTGKKSYEQYF.

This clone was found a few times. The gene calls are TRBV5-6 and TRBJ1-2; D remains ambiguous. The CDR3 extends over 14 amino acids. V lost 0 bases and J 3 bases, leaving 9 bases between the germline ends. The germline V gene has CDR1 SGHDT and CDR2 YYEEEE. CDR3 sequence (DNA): TGTGCCAGCAGCTTGGCCCTCGGACACTATGGCTACACCTTC. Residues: CASSLALGHYGYTF.

CDR3 nucleotide sequence: TGCAGCGTTACTGGCCCGTATGGCTACACCTTC. Translation gives CSVTGPYGYTF. V usage is TRBV29-1 and J usage is TRBJ1-2; no definite D call. Trimming shortened V by 5 bases and J by 5 bases, and 9 bases separated the two germline ends. The germline V gene encodes CDR1 SQVTM and CDR2 ANQGSEA. The CDR3 covers 11 residues.

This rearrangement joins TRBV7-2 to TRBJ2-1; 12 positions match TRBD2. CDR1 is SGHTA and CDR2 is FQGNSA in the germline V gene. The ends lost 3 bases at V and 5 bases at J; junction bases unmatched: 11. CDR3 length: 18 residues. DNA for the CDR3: TGTGCCAGCAGCTTGATAAGTCTAGCGGGAGGGCGTCACAATGAGCAGTTCTTC. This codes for CASSLISLAGGRHNEQFF.